This TCR beta chain was captured in a study of radiotherapy plus CTLA-4 blockade in lung cancer. Study-level points and caveats: After treatment with radiotherapy plus ipilimumab, TCR clones that came from the tumor expanded in blood. Reported findings show early blood T cell clone dynamics, with interferon-beta, best predicted response.

The germline V and J ends were trimmed by 1 base and 8 bases, with 17 bases remaining between them. CDR3 length: 15 amino acids. The germline gives CDR1 SGHVS, CDR2 FQNEAQ. The assay was immunoSEQ multiplex PCR, and TCRdb's table has in-frame clones only and misses some. The table lists about 98,000 clones, 75% to 85% of them singletons. This clone was found once. Antigen: not known. The chain recombines TRBV7-8 with TRBJ1-2, with D perhaps TRBD1 (6 bases). The specimen comprised peripheral blood, sampled from a patient treated with radiotherapy plus ipilimumab. This TCR was sampled from a human donor with non-small cell lung cancer who had a partial response to radiotherapy plus ipilimumab. CDR3 sequence reads: CASSLEPRGAWGYTF. CDR3 DNA sequence: TGTGCCAGCAGCTTAGAGCCCCGGGGGGCTTGGGGCTACACCTTC.